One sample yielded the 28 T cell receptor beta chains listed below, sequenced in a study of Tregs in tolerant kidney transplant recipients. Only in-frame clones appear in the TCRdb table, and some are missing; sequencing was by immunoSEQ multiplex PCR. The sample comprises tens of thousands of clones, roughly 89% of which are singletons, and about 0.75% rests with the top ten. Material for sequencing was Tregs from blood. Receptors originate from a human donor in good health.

CDR3 DNA sequence: TGTGCCAGCAGCTTAGTTGGTAGCGAGACCGAGCAGTACTTC. It is translated as CASSLVGSETEQYF. The chain links TRBV11-2 to TRBJ2-7; TRBD2 is a possible D gene (5 bases). CDR1 is SGHAT and CDR2 is FQNNGV in the germline V gene. Trimming removed 1 base from V and 6 bases from J, with 13 bases in between. This CDR3 has 14 residues.

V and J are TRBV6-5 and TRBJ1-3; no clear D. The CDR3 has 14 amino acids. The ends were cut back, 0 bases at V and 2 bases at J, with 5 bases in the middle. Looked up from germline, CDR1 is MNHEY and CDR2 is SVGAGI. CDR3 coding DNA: TGTGCCAGCAGTTACTCGCGAGCTGGAAACACCATATATTTT. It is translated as CASSYSRAGNTIYF.

The CDR3 loop reads CASSLGRAEQYF. CDR3 sequence (DNA): TGTGCCAGCAGCTTGGGTAGGGCCGAGCAGTACTTC. The rearrangement links TRBV5-5 to TRBJ2-7; no definite D call. CDR1 is SGHKS, CDR2 YYEKEE, per germline (reference sequence). The CDR3 has 12 amino acids. V was trimmed by 0 bases and J by 6 bases, leaving 7 bases between them.

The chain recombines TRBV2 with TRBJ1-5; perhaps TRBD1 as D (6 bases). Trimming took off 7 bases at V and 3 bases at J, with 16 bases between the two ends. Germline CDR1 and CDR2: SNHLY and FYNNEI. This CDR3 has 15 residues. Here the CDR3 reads CASTDRPTLNQPQHF. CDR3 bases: TGTGCCAGCACCGACAGGCCTACACTCAATCAGCCCCAGCATTTT.

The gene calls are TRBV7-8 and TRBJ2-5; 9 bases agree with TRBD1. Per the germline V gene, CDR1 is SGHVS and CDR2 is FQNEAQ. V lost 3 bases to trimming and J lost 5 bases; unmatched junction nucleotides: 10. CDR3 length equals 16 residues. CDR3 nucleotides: TGTGCCAGCAGCTTGGTGCCGGGACAGGGCATTGAGACCCAGTACTTC. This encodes CASSLVPGQGIETQYF.

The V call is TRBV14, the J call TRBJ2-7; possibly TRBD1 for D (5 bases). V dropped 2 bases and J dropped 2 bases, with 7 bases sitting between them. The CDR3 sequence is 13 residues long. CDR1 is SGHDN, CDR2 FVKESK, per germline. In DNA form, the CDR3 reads TGTGCCAGCAGCCAATCCAGGGCCTACGAGCAGTACTTC. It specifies CASSQSRAYEQYF.

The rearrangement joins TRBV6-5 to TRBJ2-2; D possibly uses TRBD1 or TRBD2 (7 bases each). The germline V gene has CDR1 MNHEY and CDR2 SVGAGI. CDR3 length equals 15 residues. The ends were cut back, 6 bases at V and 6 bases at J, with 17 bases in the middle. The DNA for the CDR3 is TGTGCCAGCAGACGACAGGGAGGGACGTCCGGGGAGCTGTTTTTT. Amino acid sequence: CASRRQGGTSGELFF.

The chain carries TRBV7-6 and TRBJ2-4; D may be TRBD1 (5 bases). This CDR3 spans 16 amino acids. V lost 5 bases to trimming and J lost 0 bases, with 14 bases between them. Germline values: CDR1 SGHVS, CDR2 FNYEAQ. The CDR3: CASSPPGILAKNIQYF. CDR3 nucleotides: TGTGCCAGCAGCCCCCCAGGGATCCTAGCCAAAAACATTCAGTACTTC.

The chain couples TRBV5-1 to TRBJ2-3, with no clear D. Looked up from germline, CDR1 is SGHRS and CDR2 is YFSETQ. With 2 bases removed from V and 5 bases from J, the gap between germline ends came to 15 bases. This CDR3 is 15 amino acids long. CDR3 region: CASSFGWAEEDTQYF. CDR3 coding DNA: TGCGCCAGCAGCTTTGGGTGGGCAGAGGAAGATACGCAGTATTTT.

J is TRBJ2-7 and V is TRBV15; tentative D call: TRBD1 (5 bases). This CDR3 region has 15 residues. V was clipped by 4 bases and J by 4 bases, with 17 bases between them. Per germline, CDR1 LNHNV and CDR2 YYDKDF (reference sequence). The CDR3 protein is CATSTGPLGLYEQYF. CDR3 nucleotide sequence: TGTGCCACCAGCACAGGACCCTTGGGGCTTTACGAGCAGTACTTC.

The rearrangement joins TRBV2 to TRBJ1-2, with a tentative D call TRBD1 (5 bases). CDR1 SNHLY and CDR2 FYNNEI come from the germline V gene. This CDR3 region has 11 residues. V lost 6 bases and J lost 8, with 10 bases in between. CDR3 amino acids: CASRAGRGYTF. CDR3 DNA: TGTGCCAGCAGGGCGGGACGAGGCTACACCTTC.

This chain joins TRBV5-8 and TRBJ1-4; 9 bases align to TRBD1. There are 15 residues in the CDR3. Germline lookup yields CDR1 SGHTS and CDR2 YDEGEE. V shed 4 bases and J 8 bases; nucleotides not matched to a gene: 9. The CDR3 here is CASSDYRGREEKLFF. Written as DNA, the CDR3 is TGTGCCAGCAGCGACTACAGGGGGCGAGAGGAAAAACTGTTTTTT.

CDR3 sequence (DNA): TGTGCCAGCAGCTTGTTACGTCAAGAGACCCAGTACTTC. Its translation: CASSLLRQETQYF. The chain has TRBV5-6 and TRBJ2-5, with no clear D. Trimming removed 1 base at V and 2 bases at J, with 6 bases between. The CDR3 contains 13 residues. Germline values: CDR1 SGHDT, CDR2 YYEEEE.

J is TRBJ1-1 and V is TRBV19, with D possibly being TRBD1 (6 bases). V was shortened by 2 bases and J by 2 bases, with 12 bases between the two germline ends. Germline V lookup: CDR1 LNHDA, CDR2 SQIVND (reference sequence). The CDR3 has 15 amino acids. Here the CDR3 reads CASSISGEGNTEAFF. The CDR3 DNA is TGTGCCAGTAGTATATCAGGGGAGGGAAACACTGAAGCTTTCTTT.

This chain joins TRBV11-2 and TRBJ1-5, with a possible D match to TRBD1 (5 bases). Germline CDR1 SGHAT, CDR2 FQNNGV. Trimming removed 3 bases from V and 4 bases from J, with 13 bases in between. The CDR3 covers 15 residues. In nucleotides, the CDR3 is TGTGCCAGCAGCTTTAGGGCAGGGCTGAATCAGCCCCAGCATTTT. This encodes CASSFRAGLNQPQHF.

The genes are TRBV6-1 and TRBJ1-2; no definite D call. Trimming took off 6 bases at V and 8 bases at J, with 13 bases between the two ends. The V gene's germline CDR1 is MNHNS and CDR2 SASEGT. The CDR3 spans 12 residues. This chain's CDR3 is CASSELVGGYTF. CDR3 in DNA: TGTGCCAGCAGCGAACTGGTGGGCGGCTACACCTTC.

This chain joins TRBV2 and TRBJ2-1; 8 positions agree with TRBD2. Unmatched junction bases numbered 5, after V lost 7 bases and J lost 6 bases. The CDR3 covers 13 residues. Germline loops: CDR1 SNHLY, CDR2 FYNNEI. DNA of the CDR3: TGTGCCAGCAAGATGACTAGCGTCAATGAGCAGTTCTTC. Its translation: CASKMTSVNEQFF.

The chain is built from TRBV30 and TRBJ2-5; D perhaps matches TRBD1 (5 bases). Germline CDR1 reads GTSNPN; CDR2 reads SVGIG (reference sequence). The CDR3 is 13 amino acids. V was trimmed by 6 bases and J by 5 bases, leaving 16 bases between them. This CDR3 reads CACSQGLGETQYF. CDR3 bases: TGTGCCTGCTCCCAGGGTTTAGGGGAGACCCAGTACTTC.

The CDR3 region has the DNA TGTGCCAGCAGCTTTGCGGATACGCAGTATTTT. It yields the protein CASSFADTQYF. The chain joins TRBV5-6 to TRBJ2-3; D gene unclear. Germline V gene data show CDR1 as SGHDT and CDR2 as YYEEEE. CDR3 length equals 11 residues. Between the trimmed V and J ends, which lost 2 bases and 6 bases, there was a span of 4 bases.

The CDR3 spells CASSQAVGELQGAGYTF. For the CDR3, the DNA is TGTGCCAGCAGCCAAGCCGTAGGAGAGTTACAGGGGGCGGGCTACACCTTC. The chain joins TRBV4-2 to TRBJ1-2; 9 bases fit TRBD1. There are 17 residues in the CDR3. Trimming cost V 1 base and J 8 bases; bases outside gene matches: 14. Germline CDR1 LGHNA, CDR2 YNFKEQ.

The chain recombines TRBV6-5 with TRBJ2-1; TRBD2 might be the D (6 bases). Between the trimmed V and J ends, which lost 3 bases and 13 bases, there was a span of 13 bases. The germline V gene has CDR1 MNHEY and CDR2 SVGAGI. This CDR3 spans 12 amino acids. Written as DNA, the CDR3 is TGTGCCAGCAGTTATTCGGGACTGATACAGTTCTTC. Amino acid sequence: CASSYSGLIQFF.

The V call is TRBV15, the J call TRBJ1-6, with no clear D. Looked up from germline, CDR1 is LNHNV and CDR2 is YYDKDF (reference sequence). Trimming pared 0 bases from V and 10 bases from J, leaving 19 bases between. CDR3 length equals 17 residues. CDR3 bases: TGTGCCACCAGCAGAGAGAATCCTAGGAGGCCGGGGTCACCCCTCCACTTT. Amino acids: CATSRENPRRPGSPLHF.

The CDR3 sequence is CASSAGTGTYEQYF. The CDR3 DNA reads TGTGCCAGTAGCGCCGGGACAGGGACCTACGAGCAGTACTTC. The rearrangement uses TRBV19 and TRBJ2-7; 9 bases agree with TRBD1. Germline V gene sequence: CDR1 LNHDA, CDR2 SQIVND (reference sequence). V lost 6 bases and J lost 2; bases outside the gene matches: 5. This CDR3 comprises 14 residues.

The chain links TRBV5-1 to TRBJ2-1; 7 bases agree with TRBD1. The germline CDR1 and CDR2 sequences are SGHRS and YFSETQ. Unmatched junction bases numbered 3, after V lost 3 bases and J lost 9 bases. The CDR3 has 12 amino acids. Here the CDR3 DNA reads TGCGCCAGCAGCTCCGACAGGGTTGAGCAGTTCTTC. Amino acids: CASSSDRVEQFF.

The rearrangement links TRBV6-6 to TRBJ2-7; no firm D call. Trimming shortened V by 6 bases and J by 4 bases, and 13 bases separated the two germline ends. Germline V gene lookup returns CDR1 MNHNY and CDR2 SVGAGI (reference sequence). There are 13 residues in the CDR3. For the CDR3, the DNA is TGTGCCAGCAGCCTCCGGCCACAGTACGAGCAGTACTTC. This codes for CASSLRPQYEQYF.

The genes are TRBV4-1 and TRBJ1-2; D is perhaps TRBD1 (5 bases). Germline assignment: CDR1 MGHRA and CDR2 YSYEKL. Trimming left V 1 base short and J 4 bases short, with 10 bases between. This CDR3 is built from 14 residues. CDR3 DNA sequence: TGCGCCAGCAGCCAAGTCCCAGGGAGCTATGGCTACACCTTC. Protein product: CASSQVPGSYGYTF.

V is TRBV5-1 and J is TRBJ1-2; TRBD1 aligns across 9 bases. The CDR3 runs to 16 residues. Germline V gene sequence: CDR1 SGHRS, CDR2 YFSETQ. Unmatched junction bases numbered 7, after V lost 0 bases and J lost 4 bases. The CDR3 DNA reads TGCGCCAGCAGCTTGGCCCCTGGACAGGGGCCCTATGGCTACACCTTC. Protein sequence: CASSLAPGQGPYGYTF.

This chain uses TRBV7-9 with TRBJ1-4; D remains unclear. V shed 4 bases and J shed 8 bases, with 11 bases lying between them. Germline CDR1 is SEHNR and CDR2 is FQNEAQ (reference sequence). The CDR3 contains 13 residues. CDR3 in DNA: TGTGCCAGCAGCTCCCTCCCCTCGGAAAAACTGTTTTTT. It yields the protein CASSSLPSEKLFF.